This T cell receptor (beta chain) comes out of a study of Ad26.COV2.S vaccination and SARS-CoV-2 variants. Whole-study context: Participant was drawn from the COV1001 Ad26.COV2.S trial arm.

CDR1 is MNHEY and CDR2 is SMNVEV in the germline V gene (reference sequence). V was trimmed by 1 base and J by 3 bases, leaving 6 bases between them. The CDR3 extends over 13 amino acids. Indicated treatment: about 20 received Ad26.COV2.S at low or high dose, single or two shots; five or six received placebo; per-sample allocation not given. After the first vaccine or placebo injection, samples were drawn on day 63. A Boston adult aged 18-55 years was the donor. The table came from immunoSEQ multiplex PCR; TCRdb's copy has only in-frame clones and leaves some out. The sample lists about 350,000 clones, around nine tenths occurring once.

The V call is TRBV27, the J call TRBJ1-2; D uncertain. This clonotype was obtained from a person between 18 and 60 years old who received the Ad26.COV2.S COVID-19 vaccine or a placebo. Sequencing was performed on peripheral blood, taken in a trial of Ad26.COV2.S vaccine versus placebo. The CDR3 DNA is TGTGCCAGCAGTTTATGGCCGGACTATGGCTACACCTTC. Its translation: CASSLWPDYGYTF.